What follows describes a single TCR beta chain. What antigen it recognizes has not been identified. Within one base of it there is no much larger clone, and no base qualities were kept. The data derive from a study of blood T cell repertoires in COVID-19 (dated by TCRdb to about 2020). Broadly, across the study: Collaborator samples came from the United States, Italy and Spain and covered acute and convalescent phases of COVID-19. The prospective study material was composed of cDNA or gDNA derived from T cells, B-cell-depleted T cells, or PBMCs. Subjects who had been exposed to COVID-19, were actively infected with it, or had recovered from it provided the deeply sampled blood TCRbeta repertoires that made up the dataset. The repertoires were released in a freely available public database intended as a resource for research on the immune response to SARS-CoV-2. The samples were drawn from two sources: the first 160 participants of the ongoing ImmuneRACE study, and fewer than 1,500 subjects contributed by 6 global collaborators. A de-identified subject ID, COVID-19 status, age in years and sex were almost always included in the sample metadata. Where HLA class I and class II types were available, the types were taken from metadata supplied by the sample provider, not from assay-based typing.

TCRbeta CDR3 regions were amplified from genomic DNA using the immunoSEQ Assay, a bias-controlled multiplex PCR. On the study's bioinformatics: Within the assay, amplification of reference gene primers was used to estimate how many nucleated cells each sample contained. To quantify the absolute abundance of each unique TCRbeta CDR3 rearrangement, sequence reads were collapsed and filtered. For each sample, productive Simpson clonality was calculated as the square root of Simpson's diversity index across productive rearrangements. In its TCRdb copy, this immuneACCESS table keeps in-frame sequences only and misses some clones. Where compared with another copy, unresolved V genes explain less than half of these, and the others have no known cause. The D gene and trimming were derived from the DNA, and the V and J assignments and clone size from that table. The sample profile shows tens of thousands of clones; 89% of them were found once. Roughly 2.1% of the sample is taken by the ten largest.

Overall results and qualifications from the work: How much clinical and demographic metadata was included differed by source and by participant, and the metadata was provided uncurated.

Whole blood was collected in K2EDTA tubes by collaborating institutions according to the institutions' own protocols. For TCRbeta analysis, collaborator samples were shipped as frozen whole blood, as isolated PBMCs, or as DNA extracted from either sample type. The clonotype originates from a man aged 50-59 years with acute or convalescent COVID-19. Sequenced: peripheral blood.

The nucleotide sequence is given as TGTGCCACCAGCGGGTCGGGACATAGCTCCTACGAGCAGTACTTC. Its coded protein is CATSGSGHSSYEQYF. The rearrangement combines TRBV15 with TRBJ2-7, and the D gene may be TRBD1, 6 bases matching. According to the germline V gene (reference sequence), CDR1 reads LNHNV and CDR2 reads YYDKDF. The CDR3 goes from the cysteine to the phenylalanine over 15 residues. The sequence is cut down to CDR3 DNA, 45 bases in frame from base 1. V is pared back by 5 bases and J by 0 bases, with 14 bases lying between the germline termini. Joined to the reference TRBV15 and TRBJ2-7 proteins, this CDR3 gives the full variable domain: DAMVIQNPRYQVTQFGKPVTLSCSQTLNHNVMYWYQQKSSQAPKLLFHYYDKDFNNEADTPDNFQSRRPNTSFCFLDIRSPGLGDTAMYLCATSGSGHSSYEQYFGPGTRLTVT.